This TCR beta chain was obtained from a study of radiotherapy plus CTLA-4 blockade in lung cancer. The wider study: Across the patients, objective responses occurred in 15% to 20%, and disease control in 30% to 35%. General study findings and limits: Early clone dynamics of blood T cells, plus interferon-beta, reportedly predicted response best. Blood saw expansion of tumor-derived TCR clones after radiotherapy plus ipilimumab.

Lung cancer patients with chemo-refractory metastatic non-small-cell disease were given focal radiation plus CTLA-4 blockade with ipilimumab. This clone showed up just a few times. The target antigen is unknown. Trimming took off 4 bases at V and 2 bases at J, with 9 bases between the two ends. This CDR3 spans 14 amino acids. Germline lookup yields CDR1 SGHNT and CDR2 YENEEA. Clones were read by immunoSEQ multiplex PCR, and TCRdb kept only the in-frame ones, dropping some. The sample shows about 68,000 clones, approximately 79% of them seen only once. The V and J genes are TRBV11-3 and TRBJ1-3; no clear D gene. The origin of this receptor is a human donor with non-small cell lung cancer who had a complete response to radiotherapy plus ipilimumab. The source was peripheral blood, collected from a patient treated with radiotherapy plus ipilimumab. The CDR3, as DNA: TGTGCCAGCAGCTGGCCCAACCCTGGAAACACCATATATTTT. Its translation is CASSWPNPGNTIYF.